The rows below give T cell receptor beta chains drawn from one sample of a study of blood T cell repertoires in COVID-19. Profiling relied on immunoSEQ multiplex PCR, and the TCRdb table lists in-frame clones only, not all of them. The sample shows about 30,000 clones, around 87% of them seen only once. Sample: peripheral blood. The receptors shown here come from a human donor in a cohort sampled during active COVID-19. The donor label of this sample is uncertain. Each CDR3 is given with its conserved first and last residue. The order of the fields is D gene, V gene, CDR3 protein. D genes are given only for firm matches.

TRBD2	TRBV5-8	CASSLALAGDIEQFF
-	TRBV6-1	CASSDPRWENYGYTF
-	TRBV6-4	CASSDKKGPGVEQFF
-	TRBV19	CASSPVRQGGDTQYF
TRBD2	TRBV6-5	CASNTLAGYYNEQFF
-	TRBV18	CASSPSSRGAFF
-	TRBV30	CAWSVTGLGGPTDTQYF
TRBD1	TRBV24-1	CATSGQGWDEQFF
TRBD1	TRBV5-1	CASSLEDRGKNEQYF
-	TRBV5-5	CASSLGHNTGELFF
-	TRBV5-1	CASSGAGQRNTGELFF
-	TRBV20-1	CSASRPGYNEQFF
-	TRBV2	CASSGGPGSGNTIYF
-	TRBV28	CASSPPTRLTYNEQFF
TRBD1	TRBV28	CASSKTGTGYFNEQFF
-	TRBV28	CASHGQPSTDTQYF
-	TRBV2	CASSEGASHTDTQYF